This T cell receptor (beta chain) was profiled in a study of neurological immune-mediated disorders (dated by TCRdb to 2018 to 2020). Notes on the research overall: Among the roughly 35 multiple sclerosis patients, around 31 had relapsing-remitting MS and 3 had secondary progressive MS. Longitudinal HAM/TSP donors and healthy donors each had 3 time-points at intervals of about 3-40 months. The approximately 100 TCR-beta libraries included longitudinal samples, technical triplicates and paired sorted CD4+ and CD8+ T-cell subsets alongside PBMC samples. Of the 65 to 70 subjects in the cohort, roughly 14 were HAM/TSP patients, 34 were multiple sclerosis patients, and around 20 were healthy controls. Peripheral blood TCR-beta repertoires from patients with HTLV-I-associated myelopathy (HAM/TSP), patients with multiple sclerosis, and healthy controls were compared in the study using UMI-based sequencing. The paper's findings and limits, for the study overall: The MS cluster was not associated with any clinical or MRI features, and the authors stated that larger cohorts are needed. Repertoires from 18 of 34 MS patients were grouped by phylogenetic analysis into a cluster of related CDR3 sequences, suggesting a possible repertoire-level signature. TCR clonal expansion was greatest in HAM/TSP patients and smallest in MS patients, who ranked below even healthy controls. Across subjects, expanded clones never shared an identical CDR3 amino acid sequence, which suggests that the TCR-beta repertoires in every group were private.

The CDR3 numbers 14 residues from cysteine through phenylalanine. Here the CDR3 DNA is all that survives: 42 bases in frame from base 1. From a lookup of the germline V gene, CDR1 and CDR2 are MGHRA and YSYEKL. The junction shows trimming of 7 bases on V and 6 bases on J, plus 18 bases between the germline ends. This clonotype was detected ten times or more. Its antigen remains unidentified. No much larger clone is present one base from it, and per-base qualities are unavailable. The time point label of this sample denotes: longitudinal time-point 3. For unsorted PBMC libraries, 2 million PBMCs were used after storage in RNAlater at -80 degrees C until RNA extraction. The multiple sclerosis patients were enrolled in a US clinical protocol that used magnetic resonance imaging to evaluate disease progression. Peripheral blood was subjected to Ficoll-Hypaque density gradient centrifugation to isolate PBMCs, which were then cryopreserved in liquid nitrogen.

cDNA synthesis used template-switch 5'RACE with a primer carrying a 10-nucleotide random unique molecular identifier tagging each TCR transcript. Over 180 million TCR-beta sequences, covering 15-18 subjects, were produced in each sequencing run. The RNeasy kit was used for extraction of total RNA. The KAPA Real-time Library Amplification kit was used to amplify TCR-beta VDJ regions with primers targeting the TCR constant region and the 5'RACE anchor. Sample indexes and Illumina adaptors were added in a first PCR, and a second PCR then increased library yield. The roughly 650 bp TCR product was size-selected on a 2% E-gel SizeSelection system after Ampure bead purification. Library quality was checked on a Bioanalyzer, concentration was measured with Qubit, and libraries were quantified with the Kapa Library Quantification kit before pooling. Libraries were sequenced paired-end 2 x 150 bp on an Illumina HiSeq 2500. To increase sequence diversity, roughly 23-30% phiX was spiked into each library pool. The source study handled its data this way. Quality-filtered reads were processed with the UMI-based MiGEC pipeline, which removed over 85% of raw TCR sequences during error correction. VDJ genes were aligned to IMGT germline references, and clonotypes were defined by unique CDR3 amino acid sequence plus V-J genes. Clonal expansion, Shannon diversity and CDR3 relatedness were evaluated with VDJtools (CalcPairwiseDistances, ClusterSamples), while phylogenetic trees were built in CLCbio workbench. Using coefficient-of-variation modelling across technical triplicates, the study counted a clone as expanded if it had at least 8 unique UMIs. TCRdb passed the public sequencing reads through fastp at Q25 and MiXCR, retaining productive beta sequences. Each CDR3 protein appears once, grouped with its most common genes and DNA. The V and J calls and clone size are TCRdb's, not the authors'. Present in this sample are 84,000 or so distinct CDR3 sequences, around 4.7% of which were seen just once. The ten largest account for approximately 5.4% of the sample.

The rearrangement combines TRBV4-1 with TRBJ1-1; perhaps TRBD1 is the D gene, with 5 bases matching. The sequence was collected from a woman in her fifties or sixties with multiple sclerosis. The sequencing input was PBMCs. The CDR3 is CASTWGGGSPEAFF. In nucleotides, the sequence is TGCGCCAGCACCTGGGGGGGAGGGAGTCCTGAAGCTTTCTTT.